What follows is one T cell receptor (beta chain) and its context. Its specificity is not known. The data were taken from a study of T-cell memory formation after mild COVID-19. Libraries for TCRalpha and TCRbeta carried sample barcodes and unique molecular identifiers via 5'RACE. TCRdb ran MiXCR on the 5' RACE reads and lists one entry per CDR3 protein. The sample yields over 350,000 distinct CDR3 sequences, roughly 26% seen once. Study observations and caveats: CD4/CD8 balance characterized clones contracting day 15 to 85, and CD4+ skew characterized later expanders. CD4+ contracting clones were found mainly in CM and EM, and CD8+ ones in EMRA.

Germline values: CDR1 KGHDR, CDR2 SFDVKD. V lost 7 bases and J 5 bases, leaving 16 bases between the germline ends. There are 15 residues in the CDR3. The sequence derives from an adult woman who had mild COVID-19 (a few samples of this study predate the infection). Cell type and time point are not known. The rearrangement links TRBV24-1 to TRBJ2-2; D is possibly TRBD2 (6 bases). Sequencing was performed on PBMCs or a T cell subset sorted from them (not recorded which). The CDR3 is CATSGGAKETGELFF. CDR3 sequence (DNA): TGTGCCACCAGCGGCGGGGCCAAGGAGACCGGGGAGCTGTTTTTT.